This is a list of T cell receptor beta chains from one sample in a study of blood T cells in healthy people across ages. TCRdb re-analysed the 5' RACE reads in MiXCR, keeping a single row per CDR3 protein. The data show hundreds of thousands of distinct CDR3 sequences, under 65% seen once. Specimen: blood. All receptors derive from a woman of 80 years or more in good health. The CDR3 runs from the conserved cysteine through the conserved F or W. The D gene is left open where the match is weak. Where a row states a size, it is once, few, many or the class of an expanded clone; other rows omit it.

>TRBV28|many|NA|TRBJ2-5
CASSLRAALQETQYF
TGTGCCAGCAGTTTAAGGGCAGCGCTCCAAGAGACCCAGTACTTC
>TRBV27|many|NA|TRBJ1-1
CATSGQMNTEAFF
TGTGCCACCTCGGGACAAATGAACACTGAAGCTTTCTTT
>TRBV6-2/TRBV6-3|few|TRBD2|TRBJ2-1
CASRRLSGSSYNEQFF
TGTGCCAGCAGGAGGCTTAGCGGGAGTTCGTACAATGAGCAGTTCTTC
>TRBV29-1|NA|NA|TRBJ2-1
CSVEGGGRNEQFF
TGCAGCGTTGAGGGTGGGGGACGGAATGAGCAGTTCTTC
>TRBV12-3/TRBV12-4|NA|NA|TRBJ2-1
CASRVTGEQFF
TGTGCCAGCAGGGTGACAGGCGAGCAGTTCTTC
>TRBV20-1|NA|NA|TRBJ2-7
CSAGAGDRSYEQYF
TGCAGTGCCGGGGCGGGGGACAGGAGCTACGAGCAGTACTTC
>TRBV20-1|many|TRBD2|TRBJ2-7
CSAVSGSPSYEQYF
TGCAGTGCTGTTAGCGGGTCCCCTTCCTACGAGCAGTACTTC
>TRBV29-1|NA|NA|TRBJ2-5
CSVGGRTQETQYF
TGCAGCGTTGGGGGACGGACACAAGAGACCCAGTACTTC
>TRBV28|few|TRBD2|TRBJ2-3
CASSPRQGLSGGASDTQYF
TGTGCCAGCAGCCCTCGACAGGGACTTAGCGGGGGGGCCTCAGATACGCAGTATTTT
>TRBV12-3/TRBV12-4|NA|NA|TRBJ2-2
CASSELFGRELFF
TGTGCCAGCAGCGAGCTTTTCGGGCGGGAGCTGTTTTTT
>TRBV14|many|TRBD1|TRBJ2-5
CASSQGQAQETQYF
TGTGCCAGCAGCCAGGGACAGGCTCAAGAGACCCAGTACTTC
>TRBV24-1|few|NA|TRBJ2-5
CATSDRGYQGGETQYF
TGTGCCACCAGTGACCGAGGTTACCAGGGCGGAGAGACCCAGTACTTC
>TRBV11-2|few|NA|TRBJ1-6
CASSLDTGWAVNSPLHF
TGTGCCAGCAGCTTAGATACCGGCTGGGCCGTTAATTCACCCCTCCACTTT
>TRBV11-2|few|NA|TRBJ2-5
CASSLGPTSQETQYF
TGTGCCAGCAGCTTAGGTCCTACAAGCCAAGAGACCCAGTACTTC
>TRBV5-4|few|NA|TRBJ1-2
CASSLMGGPFYGYTF
TGTGCCAGCAGTCTCATGGGGGGCCCTTTCTATGGCTACACCTTC
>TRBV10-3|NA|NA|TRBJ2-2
CAVRQSANTGELFF
TGTGCCGTCCGACAGAGCGCGAACACCGGGGAGCTGTTTTTT
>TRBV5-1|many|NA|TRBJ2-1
CASSLSGGHGGEQFF
TGCGCCAGCAGTCTTTCCGGGGGGCACGGAGGTGAGCAGTTCTTC